One and the same sample provided the 28 T cell receptor beta chains below, sequenced in a study of T cell changes during pregnancy in multiple sclerosis. Using immunoSEQ multiplex PCR, the repertoire was profiled, and TCRdb retains in-frame clones only, with some absent. The sample yields 35,000 to 50,000 clones, nearly 90% seen once. Sequenced here: CD4+ T cells from peripheral blood mononuclear cells, sampled in the first trimester of pregnancy. The source of these receptors is a female donor with multiple sclerosis, enrolled in a pregnancy study.

As DNA, the CDR3 is TGTGCCAGTAGTAGAGAAGACAGGACACTTGGCAATCAGCCCCAGCATTTT. Its translation: CASSREDRTLGNQPQHF. This sequence joins TRBV19 and TRBJ1-5; D is perhaps TRBD1 (6 bases). Per the germline V gene, CDR1 is LNHDA and CDR2 is SQIVND (reference sequence). The CDR3 has 17 residues. V was shortened by 4 bases and J by 2 bases, with 18 bases between the two germline ends.

The rearrangement joins TRBV19 to TRBJ1-3; TRBD1 matches at 7 bases. This CDR3 comprises 16 residues. From germline, CDR1 is LNHDA and CDR2 SQIVND (reference sequence). The junction had 9 bases not matched to a gene; V was cut back by 7 bases and J by 0 bases. CDR3 loop: CASTPTGLSSGNTIYF. The CDR3 DNA reads TGTGCCAGTACCCCGACAGGGCTCAGCTCTGGAAACACCATATATTTT. Supplemented by reference TRBV19 and TRBJ1-3, the full variable domain reads DGGITQSPKYLFRKEGQNVTLSCEQNLNHDAMYWYRQDPGQGLRLIYYSQIVNDFQKGDIAEGYSVSREKKESFPLTVTSAQKNPTAFYLCASTPTGLSSGNTIYFGEGSWLTVV.

This clone occurred a few times. This sequence joins TRBV6-1 and TRBJ1-1; no clear D. Trimming cost V 5 bases and J 0 bases, with 10 bases left between them. Germline V gene lookup returns CDR1 MNHNS and CDR2 SASEGT. This CDR3 has 14 residues. The CDR3 spells CASSKRSMNTEAFF. In nucleotides, the CDR3 is TGTGCCAGCAGTAAGAGGTCAATGAACACTGAAGCTTTCTTT.

This clone was seen a single time. The chain carries TRBV27 and TRBJ2-1; 8 bases line up with TRBD2. The J segment lost 3 bases and the V segment lost 2 bases, leaving 9 bases of the junction unmatched. This CDR3 region has 17 residues. The germline CDR1 and CDR2 sequences are MNHEY and SMNVEV (reference sequence). In DNA, the CDR3 is TGTGCCAGCAGTTTAGACCCGGCGGGAGGTTTCTACAATGAGCAGTTCTTC. Translating gives CASSLDPAGGFYNEQFF.

This clone was seen a handful of times. The V gene is TRBV4-1, the J gene TRBJ1-2; possibly TRBD1 for D (5 bases). Trimming stripped 3 bases from V and 0 bases from J, with 11 bases between. Germline V gives CDR1 MGHRA, CDR2 YSYEKL. The CDR3 totals 15 residues. Written as DNA, the CDR3 is TGCGCCAGCAGCCAGGAGTCAGGGACTAACTATGGCTACACCTTC. It codes for CASSQESGTNYGYTF.

This rearrangement joins TRBV14 to TRBJ2-5, with TRBD2 matching 10 bases. CDR3 length: 15 amino acids. Per germline, CDR1 SGHDN and CDR2 FVKESK. Trimming cost V 0 bases and J 4 bases; bases outside gene matches: 2. CDR3 amino acids: CASSQDGLAVETQYF. The CDR3 DNA reads TGTGCCAGCAGCCAAGACGGACTAGCGGTAGAGACCCAGTACTTC.

V usage is TRBV5-6 and J usage is TRBJ2-1, with TRBD2 as a possible D gene (6 bases). This CDR3 has 12 amino acids. V lost 0 bases to trimming and J lost 11 bases, with 9 bases between them. Germline assignment: CDR1 SGHDT and CDR2 YYEEEE. The CDR3 DNA sequence: TGTGCCAGCAGCTTGGGCGGGAACCAGCAGTTCTTC. Translating gives CASSLGGNQQFF.

This clone was observed once. The chain uses TRBV5-4 and TRBJ2-4, with D perhaps matching TRBD2 (6 bases). The germline V gene has CDR1 SGHNT and CDR2 YYREEE (reference sequence). Trimming took off 3 bases at V and 4 bases at J, with 26 bases between the two ends. This CDR3 region has 19 residues. The CDR3 protein is CASSYQISGPKSGKNIQYF. CDR3 nucleotides: TGTGCCAGCAGCTACCAGATTAGCGGACCCAAGTCGGGGAAAAACATTCAGTACTTC.

The rearrangement links TRBV2 to TRBJ2-4; D might be TRBD1 (6 bases). The length of the CDR3 is 15 residues. CDR1 and CDR2 (germline): SNHLY, FYNNEI. V was pared by 4 bases and J by 3 bases, with 13 bases between. The CDR3 loop is CASSGATGGKNIQYF. CDR3 nucleotide sequence: TGTGCCAGCAGTGGAGCGACAGGCGGCAAAAACATTCAGTACTTC.

This chain links TRBV5-4 with TRBJ2-7; 15 positions match TRBD2. The germline CDR1 and CDR2 sequences are SGHNT and YYREEE (reference sequence). CDR3 length: 17 amino acids. The V segment lost 3 bases and the J segment 6 bases; nucleotides outside the gene matches: 10. CDR3 sequence: CASSSSRGLAGGVEQYF. CDR3 DNA sequence: TGTGCCAGCAGCTCCTCTCGCGGACTAGCGGGAGGGGTCGAGCAGTACTTC.

DNA for the CDR3: TGTGCCAGCAGTGCGGACAGGGATGGCTACACCTTC. Protein product: CASSADRDGYTF. The chain couples TRBV2 to TRBJ1-2; 8 bases agree with TRBD1. V lost 4 bases, J lost 6 bases, and 1 base stayed unmatched. Germline V gene data show CDR1 as SNHLY and CDR2 as FYNNEI. This CDR3 contains 12 residues.

In its sample, this clone was seen a few times. The chain combines TRBV10-3 with TRBJ2-3; 13 bases fit TRBD2. Germline V CDR1 and CDR2: ENHRY, SYGVKD. J was trimmed by 2 bases and V by 2 bases; bases with no gene match: 19. The CDR3 is 22 amino acids. As DNA, the CDR3 is TGTGCCATCAGTGAGCCCGACGGGACTAGCGGGATCCGAGTCCCATTCACAGATACGCAGTATTTT. Encoded protein: CAISEPDGTSGIRVPFTDTQYF.

The chain combines TRBV19 with TRBJ2-5; 8 bases are shared with TRBD2. Per the germline V gene, CDR1 is LNHDA and CDR2 is SQIVND (reference sequence). J gave up 4 bases and V 10 bases, and 14 bases lay outside the gene matches. The CDR3 sequence is 15 residues long. CDR3 loop: CATSRGGGLLETQYF. For the CDR3, the DNA is TGTGCCACCTCTCGGGGCGGGGGGCTTTTAGAGACCCAGTACTTC. Based on the CDR3 plus reference TRBV19 and TRBJ2-5, the full variable domain is DGGITQSPKYLFRKEGQNVTLSCEQNLNHDAMYWYRQDPGQGLRLIYYSQIVNDFQKGDIAEGYSVSREKKESFPLTVTSAQKNPTAFYLCATSRGGGLLETQYFGPGTRLLVL.

The chain carries TRBV12-5 and TRBJ1-2; 7 nucleotides line up with TRBD1. The V and J ends lost 4 bases and 8 bases, in that order; junction bases with no gene match: 7. This CDR3 is built from 13 residues. From germline, CDR1 is LGHNT and CDR2 FRNRAP. The CDR3 region is CASGSTGVDGYTF. The CDR3 bases are TGTGCTAGTGGTTCCACAGGGGTGGACGGCTACACCTTC.

The chain employs TRBV19 and TRBJ1-1; possibly TRBD1 for D (5 bases). Looked up from germline, CDR1 is LNHDA and CDR2 is SQIVND (reference sequence). V lost 7 bases and J 3 bases, leaving 18 bases between the germline ends. This CDR3 spans 15 amino acids. DNA for the CDR3: TGTGCCAGTATCCCCCATAGCGCGGGGGACACTGAAGCTTTCTTT. Its protein product is CASIPHSAGDTEAFF.

The DNA of the CDR3 is TGTGCCAGCAGGGCCGGGACTAGCGGAACCGGGGAGCTGTTTTTT. Translated, it gives CASRAGTSGTGELFF. V gene TRBV11-3 combines with J gene TRBJ2-2; 11 nucleotides agree with TRBD2. V was pared by 6 bases and J by 5 bases, with 5 bases of the junction left unmatched. This CDR3 is 15 amino acids long. Germline CDR1 SGHNT, CDR2 YENEEA. Full variable domain (outside the CDR3, taken from reference TRBV11-3 and TRBJ2-2): EAGVVQSPRYKIIEKKQPVAFWCNPISGHNTLYWYLQNLGQGPELLIRYENEEAVDDSQLPKDRFSAERLKGVDSTLKIQPAELGDSAVYLCASRAGTSGTGELFFGEGSRLTVL.

The CDR3 coding sequence is TGTGCCAGCTCAGGGACAGGGGGCTACGAGCAGTACTTC. As protein: CASSGTGGYEQYF. The chain has TRBV18 and TRBJ2-7, with 11 bases fitting TRBD1. The CDR3 runs to 13 residues. Germline V gene lookup returns CDR1 KGHSH and CDR2 LQKENI. Trimming cost V 5 bases and J 3 bases; bases outside gene matches: 0.

The chain carries TRBV5-1 and TRBJ2-1; perhaps TRBD1 as D (6 bases). Per the germline V gene, CDR1 is SGHRS and CDR2 is YFSETQ. CDR3 size: 14 residues. Trimming removed 2 bases at V and 10 bases at J, with 16 bases between. CDR3 nucleotide sequence: TGCGCCAGCAGCTTTTCACAGGGTATTGGCGAGCAGTTCTTC. It is translated as CASSFSQGIGEQFF.

The DNA of the CDR3 is TGCAGCCCATCAACAGGGTCGGCCGTTTACGAGCAGTACTTC. Translating gives CSPSTGSAVYEQYF. The chain uses TRBV29-1 and TRBJ2-7; possible D gene TRBD1, 6 bases. CDR1 is SQVTM and CDR2 is ANQGSEA in the germline V gene. The CDR3 is 14 amino acids. Between the trimmed V and J ends, which lost 8 bases and 4 bases, there was a span of 21 bases.

The V and J genes are TRBV7-9 and TRBJ2-1; 9 nucleotides line up with TRBD2. The CDR3 is 15 residues long. Germline trimming cut 1 base from V and 5 bases from J; bases unmatched to any gene: 3. Per the germline V gene, CDR1 is SEHNR and CDR2 is FQNEAQ (reference sequence). For the CDR3, the DNA is TGTGCCAGCAGCTTAGGTAGCGGGAGAGACAATGAGCAGTTCTTC. Its translation is CASSLGSGRDNEQFF.

The V and J genes are TRBV7-3 and TRBJ2-1; 14 bases are a match to TRBD2. Germline-derived CDR1 and CDR2 are SGHTA and FQGTGA. The CDR3 length is 17 residues. Losses at the gene ends were 4 bases for V and 6 bases for J; bases not matched to a gene: 8. This chain's CDR3 is CASSSQGLAGVGNEQFF. CDR3 sequence (DNA): TGTGCCAGCAGCTCGCAGGGACTAGCGGGAGTAGGCAATGAGCAGTTCTTC.

This CDR3 reads CASSADSGNTIYF. The CDR3 nucleotides read TGTGCCAGCAGTGCGGACAGCGGAAACACCATATATTTT. This sequence joins TRBV6-4 and TRBJ1-3, with a possible D match to TRBD1 (6 bases). Per germline, CDR1 MRHNA and CDR2 SNTAGT. The CDR3 length is 13 residues. The V end was cut by 4 bases, the J end by 4 bases, with 8 bases between.

J is TRBJ2-5 and V is TRBV5-4, with D possibly being TRBD1 (6 bases). Between the trimmed V and J ends, which lost 4 bases and 3 bases, there was a span of 10 bases. Germline values: CDR1 SGHNT, CDR2 YYREEE (reference sequence). The CDR3 spans 13 residues. CDR3 protein: CASSPRTEETQYF. The CDR3 bases are TGTGCCAGCAGCCCGAGGACAGAAGAGACCCAGTACTTC.

V gene TRBV6-5 combines with J gene TRBJ2-5; D ambiguous. Trimming took off 5 bases at V and 7 bases at J, with 8 bases between the two ends. This CDR3 has 11 residues. Per the germline V gene, CDR1 is MNHEY and CDR2 is SVGAGI. CDR3 loop: CASSTDGTQYF. CDR3 in DNA: TGTGCCAGCAGTACAGACGGGACCCAGTACTTC.

This clone was recorded once. The chain recombines TRBV21-1 with TRBJ2-7; TRBD2 is the table's D call, not checked against the DNA. TRBV21-1 is marked as a pseudogene. This CDR3 is 17 amino acids long. In DNA, the CDR3 is TGTGCCAGCAGCACCCCCTGGGAGAGGCCAAAGTCCTACGAGCAGTACTTC. Translated: CASSTPWERPKSYEQYF.

The gene calls are TRBV7-9 and TRBJ1-2; tentative D call: TRBD1 (6 bases). In germline, CDR1 is SEHNR, CDR2 FQNEAQ (reference sequence). The length of the CDR3 is 14 residues. Trimming cost V 5 bases and J 3 bases, with 13 bases left between them. The CDR3 nucleotides read TGTGCCAGCAGCCCGAGCGGACAGCACTATGGCTACACCTTC. Its translation: CASSPSGQHYGYTF.

J is TRBJ2-7 and V is TRBV18; possible D gene TRBD1, 6 bases. The CDR3 covers 13 residues. V was cut by 3 bases and J by 4 bases, with 10 bases left in between. The germline V gene encodes CDR1 KGHSH and CDR2 LQKENI. The chain's CDR3 is CASSPGARYEQYF. The CDR3 nucleotides read TGTGCCAGCTCACCGGGGGCTCGGTACGAGCAGTACTTC.

CDR3 nucleotides: TGTGCCAGCAGCCAAGATAGGACTAGCGGGAGGGCCTATGACAATGAGCAGTTCTTC. As protein: CASSQDRTSGRAYDNEQFF. This chain joins TRBV14 and TRBJ2-1, with TRBD2 identical over 15 bases. Germline V CDR1 and CDR2: SGHDN, FVKESK. This CDR3 is 19 amino acids long. V lost 0 bases to trimming and J lost 5 bases; unmatched junction nucleotides: 8.